This T cell receptor beta chain was recorded in a study of beta chain features in type 1 diabetes. Study information: Healthy donors resembled patients in age, gender and cell yields.

Study-wide findings and caveats: Researchers report that Type 1 diabetes patients had moderately but significantly shorter TCRB CDR3s across all four CD4+ subsets.

Since all of the isolated RNA was reverse transcribed, expressed TCRB transcripts were what got sequenced. TCRdb's table, derived via immunoSEQ multiplex PCR, lists solely in-frame clones and lacks some. The sample lists 200,000 to 250,000 clones; roughly 17% were seen once. One heparinised draw, averaging roughly 100 mL, was taken per donor. Purity of each sorted population was above 98%. This CDR3 region has 13 residues. Germline V gene sequence: CDR1 SGHDT, CDR2 YYEEEE. V lost 0 bases, J lost 5 bases, and 8 bases lay in between. In this sample, this clone turned up a few times. Its antigen is not known.

The TCR originated in a man younger than 45 with type 1 diabetes. The sequenced sample was naive CD4+ T cells from blood. The chain links TRBV5-6 to TRBJ2-5, with a possible D match to TRBD2 (5 bases). CDR3 in DNA: TGTGCCAGCAGCTTGGGAGGGAAGGAGACCCAGTACTTC. It yields the protein CASSLGGKETQYF.